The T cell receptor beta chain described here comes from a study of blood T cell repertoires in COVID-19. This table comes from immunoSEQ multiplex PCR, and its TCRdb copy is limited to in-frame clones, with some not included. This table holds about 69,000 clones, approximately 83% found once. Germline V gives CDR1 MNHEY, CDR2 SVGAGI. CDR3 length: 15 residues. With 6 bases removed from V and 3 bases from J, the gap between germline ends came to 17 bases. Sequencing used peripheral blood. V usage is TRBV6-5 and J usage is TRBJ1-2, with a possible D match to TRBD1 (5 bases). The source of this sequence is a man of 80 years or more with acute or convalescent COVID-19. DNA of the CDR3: TGTGCCAGCAGACCGGCGGGGGTGGGGGACTATGGCTACACCTTC. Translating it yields CASRPAGVGDYGYTF.